This entry lists 27 T cell receptor beta chains sequenced from one sample in a study of OX40 agonist ivuxolimab in advanced cancers. Assay: immunoSEQ multiplex PCR; the TCRdb copy retains only in-frame clones and omits some. The sample carries 55,000 to 75,000 clones, 82% recorded once. The sequenced sample was CD4+ or CD8+ T cells sorted from blood, obtained in a trial of the OX40 agonist ivuxolimab. These receptors were collected from an adult with an advanced solid tumor such as melanoma, head and neck, liver or kidney cancer.

This chain connects TRBV5-4 to TRBJ2-7; 7 bases agree with TRBD1. Germline CDR1 SGHNT, CDR2 YYREEE (reference sequence). This CDR3 comprises 15 residues. J lost 0 bases, V lost 3 bases, and 6 bases had no gene match. The DNA for the CDR3 is TGTGCCAGCAGCTCAGGGGGTCCCCTCTCCTACGAGCAGTACTTC. Its protein product is CASSSGGPLSYEQYF.

The chain combines TRBV18 with TRBJ2-1; either TRBD1 or TRBD2 may fit D (5 bases each). The CDR3 totals 15 residues. CDR1 and CDR2 (germline): KGHSH, LQKENI. V was clipped by 0 bases and J by 11 bases, with 17 bases between them. The CDR3 DNA sequence: TGTGCCAGCTCACCACCCGGGACGCAACTTCTGAAGCAGTTCTTC. This gives the protein CASSPPGTQLLKQFF. The variable domain in full, completed from reference TRBV18 and TRBJ2-1, reads NAGVMQNPRHLVRRRGQEARLRCSPMKGHSHVYWYRQLPEEGLKFMVYLQKENIIDESGMPKERFSAEFPKEGPSILRIQQVVRGDSAAYFCASSPPGTQLLKQFFGPGTRLTVL.

V is TRBV5-6 and J is TRBJ2-5, with D possibly being TRBD2 (5 bases). Germline V CDR1 and CDR2: SGHDT, YYEEEE. The CDR3 covers 13 residues. V lost 4 bases, J lost 1 base, and 8 bases lay in between. The CDR3 region is CASSEDFQETQYF. CDR3 bases: TGTGCCAGCAGCGAGGACTTCCAAGAGACCCAGTACTTC.

CDR3: CASSSSRQGTGELFF. CDR3 DNA sequence: TGTGCCAGCAGTTCTTCTAGACAAGGCACCGGGGAGCTGTTTTTT. The chain is built from TRBV27 and TRBJ2-2; no clear D. Trimming took 4 bases from V and 4 from J, leaving 13 bases between them. This CDR3 spans 15 amino acids. The V gene's germline CDR1 is MNHEY and CDR2 SMNVEV (reference sequence).

The CDR3 sequence is CASNGGWVEGTQYF. The CDR3 DNA is TGTGCCAGCAATGGGGGTTGGGTGGAGGGGACCCAGTACTTC. The rearrangement joins TRBV28 to TRBJ2-5; the D gene is possibly TRBD2 (6 bases). The CDR3 extends over 14 amino acids. Germline CDR1 is MDHEN and CDR2 is SYDVKM. V was pared by 7 bases and J by 7 bases, with 19 bases between.

The rearrangement joins TRBV27 to TRBJ2-1, with 7 positions matching TRBD2. V lost 6 bases to trimming and J lost 5 bases; unmatched junction nucleotides: 7. The germline gives CDR1 MNHEY, CDR2 SMNVEV (reference sequence). CDR3 length equals 14 residues. CDR3 DNA sequence: TGTGCCAGCAGGGCTAGCGGAGGGGACAATGAGCAGTTCTTC. Protein: CASRASGGDNEQFF.

The J gene is TRBJ1-1, the V gene TRBV19; D remains unclear. The length of the CDR3 is 13 residues. CDR1 LNHDA and CDR2 SQIVND come from the germline V gene (reference sequence). The V gene lost 6 bases and the J gene lost 4 bases, with 12 bases spanning the gap. The CDR3 nucleotides read TGTGCCAGTAGCCTTAGCGTAGGCACTGAAGCTTTCTTT. Translating it yields CASSLSVGTEAFF.

The V and J genes are TRBV5-8 and TRBJ2-7, with 10 nucleotides matching TRBD2. The V segment lost 2 bases and the J segment 3 bases; nucleotides outside the gene matches: 5. From germline, CDR1 is SGHTS and CDR2 YDEGEE. The CDR3 totals 15 residues. CDR3 protein: CASSFKGLAIYEQYV. The CDR3 DNA reads TGTGCCAGCAGCTTTAAGGGACTAGCGATCTACGAGCAGTACGTC.

The chain has TRBV7-2 and TRBJ1-4; the match to TRBD1 covers 7 bases. The germline V gene encodes CDR1 SGHTA and CDR2 FQGNSA. This CDR3 contains 14 residues. The ends lost 4 bases at V and 8 bases at J; junction bases unmatched: 7. Written as DNA, the CDR3 is TGTGCCAGCAGCTCCCAGGGGGGGGCGGAAAAACTGTTTTTT. Translation gives CASSSQGGAEKLFF.

The gene calls are TRBV7-9 and TRBJ1-2; D is ambiguous. Per germline, CDR1 SEHNR and CDR2 FQNEAQ (reference sequence). Trimming left V 5 bases short and J 8 bases short, with 18 bases between. The CDR3 length is 14 residues. The CDR3 loop reads CASSPPSFHIGYTF. DNA for the CDR3: TGTGCCAGCAGCCCTCCCTCATTTCACATCGGCTACACCTTC.

The chain employs TRBV10-2 and TRBJ2-1; TRBD2 is a possible D gene (6 bases). V lost 3 bases and J 9 bases, leaving 9 bases between the germline ends. The CDR3 has 12 amino acids. Germline CDR1 reads WSHSY; CDR2 reads SAAADI. The CDR3 nucleotides read TGCGCCAGCAGTGACTGGGGGGTTGAGCAGTTCTTC. It encodes CASSDWGVEQFF.

The CDR3 nucleotides read TGCGCCAGCAGCCAAGAGAGGACAGGGCCCCTCTACGAGCAGTACTTC. Amino acid sequence: CASSQERTGPLYEQYF. The chain employs TRBV4-3 and TRBJ2-7; 8 bases are a match to TRBD1. The CDR3 totals 16 residues. V was pared by 0 bases and J by 3 bases, with 7 bases of the junction left unmatched. Germline V lookup: CDR1 LGHNA, CDR2 YSLEER.

This chain links TRBV18 with TRBJ2-7; D assignment may be TRBD1 or TRBD2 (7 bases each). Trimming left V 4 bases short and J 6 bases short, with 13 bases between. This CDR3 is built from 13 residues. Looked up from germline, CDR1 is KGHSH and CDR2 is LQKENI. The CDR3 DNA reads TGTGCCAGCTCACGGGAGGGGGCGTCCGAGCAGTACGTC. Translating it yields CASSREGASEQYV.

On this clone itself: An end of the junction differs from the germline gene, which may be a read error. The rearrangement joins TRBV4-2 to TRBJ1-3, with 7 nucleotides matching TRBD1. The CDR3 sequence is 15 residues long. Germline V gene data show CDR1 as LGHNA and CDR2 as YNFKEQ. The CDR3 is CASSQEDRAGNAIYF. The CDR3 DNA reads as TGTGCCAGCAGCCAAGAAGACAGGGCTGGAAACGCCATATATTTT.

The gene calls are TRBV11-1 and TRBJ2-5; D may match TRBD1 or TRBD2 (5 bases each). Germline V lookup: CDR1 SGHAT, CDR2 FQDESV (reference sequence). V lost 0 bases and J 5 bases, leaving 13 bases between the germline ends. The CDR3 extends over 15 amino acids. The CDR3 nucleotides read TGTGCCAGCAGCTTAGCGCTGGGGGTATTGGAGACCCAGTACTTC. It is translated as CASSLALGVLETQYF.

The V gene is TRBV2, the J gene TRBJ1-5; 7 nucleotides align to TRBD1. After removal of 3 bases from V and 7 bases from J, the junction contained 9 bases not matched to a gene. CDR1 is SNHLY, CDR2 FYNNEI, per germline. The CDR3 is made up of 15 amino acids. In DNA form, the CDR3 reads TGTGCCAGCAGTGACCCCAGACAGGGTGAGCAGCCCCAGCATTTT. This translates into CASSDPRQGEQPQHF.

The chain uses TRBV5-1 and TRBJ1-1; TRBD1 agrees at 8 bases. This CDR3 is built from 15 residues. Germline values: CDR1 SGHRS, CDR2 YFSETQ. With V trimmed by 6 bases and J by 4 bases, 11 bases remained unmatched. This CDR3 is CASKGQGTAGTEAFF. Here the CDR3 DNA reads TGCGCCAGCAAAGGACAGGGAACTGCGGGCACTGAAGCTTTCTTT.

The chain recombines TRBV25-1 with TRBJ1-4, with D uncertain. V gave up 2 bases and J gave up 6 bases, with 13 bases separating them. The length of the CDR3 is 15 residues. Germline CDR1 is MGHDK and CDR2 is SYGVNS. CDR3: CASSESSGQYEKLFF. The CDR3 bases are TGTGCCAGCAGTGAAAGTTCCGGCCAGTATGAAAAACTGTTTTTT.

The chain's CDR3 is CASSRDREATGELFF. CDR3 sequence (DNA): TGTGCCAGCAGCAGGGACAGGGAGGCCACCGGGGAGCTGTTTTTT. The chain uses TRBV5-4 and TRBJ2-2, with TRBD1 matching 9 bases. V shed 4 bases and J 4 bases; nucleotides not matched to a gene: 5. This CDR3 is 15 amino acids long. Germline values: CDR1 SGHNT, CDR2 YYREEE (reference sequence).

This clone was seen more than once but under ten times. V gene TRBV30 combines with J gene TRBJ2-5; 8 bases match TRBD1. This CDR3 spans 15 amino acids. The junction had 8 bases not matched to a gene; V was cut back by 0 bases and J by 5 bases. CDR1 is GTSNPN, CDR2 SVGIG, per germline (reference sequence). The CDR3 loop is CAWSVQGATGETQYF. CDR3 DNA: TGTGCCTGGAGTGTCCAGGGGGCCACCGGCGAGACCCAGTACTTC.

This rearrangement joins TRBV7-2 to TRBJ1-2, with 7 bases fitting TRBD1. Germline loops: CDR1 SGHTA, CDR2 FQGNSA. The CDR3 length is 15 residues. V trimming: 3 bases; J trimming: 14 bases; junction bases outside the gene matches: 18. In DNA, the CDR3 is TGTGCCAGCAGCTTCTTTAAGGGGGCGTGGATTTTGGGGACCTTC. Amino acids: CASSFFKGAWILGTF.

The rearrangement links TRBV6-6 to TRBJ2-3; TRBD1 is a possible D gene (6 bases). V was cut by 6 bases and J by 0 bases, with 13 bases left in between. This CDR3 spans 15 amino acids. Germline-derived CDR1 and CDR2 are MNHNY and SVGAGI (reference sequence). The CDR3 nucleotides read TGTGCCAGCAGCCCCGATAGGGGGAGCACAGATACGCAGTATTTT. Its translation: CASSPDRGSTDTQYF.

The CDR3 DNA sequence: TGCGCCAGCAGCCCCACTATAGCCGGGACAGGGTTCTATGGCTACACCTTC. This encodes CASSPTIAGTGFYGYTF. V gene TRBV5-1 combines with J gene TRBJ1-2; 9 bases match TRBD1. V trimming: 4 bases; J trimming: 4 bases; junction bases outside the gene matches: 14. This CDR3 has 17 amino acids. Per germline, CDR1 SGHRS and CDR2 YFSETQ.

The chain has TRBV4-3 and TRBJ2-4; TRBD1 matches 7 bases. Per germline, CDR1 LGHNA and CDR2 YSLEER. The CDR3 is made up of 14 amino acids. The ends lost 2 bases at V and 5 bases at J; junction bases unmatched: 3. CDR3 bases: TGCGCCAGCAGCCAAATAGGGGGCCAAAACATTCAGTACTTC. Its protein is CASSQIGGQNIQYF.

The chain combines TRBV5-1 with TRBJ2-3; 7 nucleotides match TRBD1. This CDR3 spans 18 amino acids. The V gene end was trimmed by 1 base and the J gene end by 2 bases; junction bases not matched to a gene: 13. Germline CDR1 SGHRS, CDR2 YFSETQ. The CDR3 coding sequence is TGCGCCAGCAGCTTGTGGGGACAGTCAAGGGAGATCACAGATACGCAGTATTTT. It specifies CASSLWGQSREITDTQYF.

There are a few counts of this clone. This chain links TRBV27 with TRBJ1-1; weak D call: TRBD1 (6 bases). CDR3 size: 17 residues. Germline loops: CDR1 MNHEY, CDR2 SMNVEV (reference sequence). The V end lost 5 bases, the J end lost 4 bases, and 23 bases lay between the germline ends. CDR3 loop: CASSIVGAGLRVTEAFF. The CDR3 nucleotides are TGTGCCAGCAGTATCGTGGGGGCAGGGCTGAGGGTCACTGAAGCTTTCTTT.

The chain is built from TRBV5-4 and TRBJ2-1; 9 bases agree with TRBD2. The CDR3 runs to 15 residues. Unmatched junction bases numbered 4, after V lost 3 bases and J lost 3 bases. Germline CDR1 SGHNT, CDR2 YYREEE (reference sequence). CDR3 nucleotide sequence: TGTGCCAGCAGCTCGAGCGGGAGGATCTACAATGAGCAGTTCTTC. Translated: CASSSSGRIYNEQFF.